These 11 T cell receptor beta chains share one sample of origin, sequenced in a study of CD8 T cells in Susac syndrome. When the RNA was reverse transcribed, random hexamers were used with an input of roughly 0.45 to 1 ug. TCRdb reprocessed the immunoSEQ multiplex PCR reads with MiXCR, giving one entry per CDR3 protein. The repertoire consists of about 300,000 distinct CDR3 sequences, with almost 85% occurring once and the leading ten covering around 0.2%. Sequenced material: CD8+ T cells from PBMCs. Receptor source: a human donor with multiple sclerosis.

The sample holds one count of this clonotype. This sequence joins TRBV19 and TRBJ1-5, with 8 nucleotides matching TRBD1. The germline CDR1 and CDR2 sequences are LNHDA and SQIVND (reference sequence). V lost 7 bases and J lost 0; bases outside the gene matches: 5. This CDR3 region has 15 residues. CDR3 nucleotide sequence: TGTGCCAGTACCTGGACAGGGAATAGCAATCAGCCCCAGCATTTT. As protein: CASTWTGNSNQPQHF.

The chain joins TRBV28 to TRBJ2-7; 13 positions match TRBD2. Germline CDR1 MDHEN, CDR2 SYDVKM. This CDR3 has 19 residues. V gave up 3 bases and J gave up 2 bases; unmatched junction bases: 13. For the CDR3, the DNA is TGTGCCAGCAGTTTCACTTGGACTAGCGGGAGTACTACTCCCTACGAGCAGTACTTC. Translated: CASSFTWTSGSTTPYEQYF.

The chain couples TRBV7-2 to TRBJ1-5; 7 bases line up with TRBD1. Germline V gene data show CDR1 as SGHTA and CDR2 as FQGNSA. The CDR3 is made up of 14 amino acids. With 5 bases clipped from V and 4 bases from J, the junction kept 5 bases outside the gene matches. The CDR3 spells CASSPGQLNQPQHF. CDR3 nucleotide sequence: TGTGCCAGCAGCCCGGGACAGTTAAATCAGCCCCAGCATTTT.

The V and J genes are TRBV30 and TRBJ1-1; D not certain. The V gene lost 1 base and the J gene lost 4 bases, with 10 bases spanning the gap. The V gene's germline CDR1 is GTSNPN and CDR2 SVGIG (reference sequence). This CDR3 is built from 13 residues. DNA for the CDR3: TGTGCCTGGAGTGATGTAGGTGGCACTGAAGCTTTCTTT. Protein: CAWSDVGGTEAFF.

The chain combines TRBV18 with TRBJ1-5; 7 nucleotides align to TRBD1. V shed 2 bases and J 7 bases; nucleotides not matched to a gene: 8. Germline V gene lookup returns CDR1 KGHSH and CDR2 LQKENI. The CDR3 is 15 residues long. CDR3: CASSPGSGGAQPQHF. CDR3 sequence (DNA): TGTGCCAGCTCACCAGGGTCAGGGGGAGCACAGCCCCAGCATTTT.

J is TRBJ1-4 and V is TRBV7-9, with D possibly matching TRBD1 (5 bases). Trimming removed 1 base from V and 8 bases from J, with 14 bases in between. This CDR3 region has 15 residues. Germline CDR1 SEHNR, CDR2 FQNEAQ (reference sequence). CDR3 loop: CASSLGDWEAEKLFF. In DNA form, the CDR3 reads TGTGCCAGCAGCTTAGGGGACTGGGAGGCGGAAAAACTGTTTTTT.

The genes are TRBV28 and TRBJ1-4; no firm D call. Germline V CDR1 and CDR2: MDHEN, SYDVKM. Trimming took 6 bases from V and 10 from J, leaving 18 bases between them. CDR3 length: 14 amino acids. CDR3 coding DNA: TGTGCCAGCAGCCCCCTTATCCAGGCGGGAAAACTGTTTTTT. This gives the protein CASSPLIQAGKLFF.

J is TRBJ2-3 and V is TRBV6-1; 9 bases match TRBD2. This CDR3 is 16 amino acids long. In germline, CDR1 is MNHNS, CDR2 SASEGT. The V gene end was trimmed by 0 bases and the J gene end by 6 bases; junction bases not matched to a gene: 7. CDR3 in amino acids: CASSEASGRLSDTQYF. The CDR3 DNA reads TGTGCCAGCAGTGAAGCTAGCGGGAGATTATCGGATACGCAGTATTTT.

V gene TRBV7-9 combines with J gene TRBJ2-1; D may be TRBD1 or TRBD2 (5 bases each). The CDR3 has 16 residues. The V end was cut by 5 bases, the J end by 0 bases, with 14 bases between. Germline-derived CDR1 and CDR2 are SEHNR and FQNEAQ (reference sequence). The CDR3 coding sequence is TGTGCCAGCAGCCATATGACGGGACGCTCCTACAATGAGCAGTTCTTC. It yields the protein CASSHMTGRSYNEQFF. The full variable domain, in which reference TRBV7-9 and TRBJ2-1 provide the parts outside the CDR3, is DTGVSQNPRHKITKRGQNVTFRCDPISEHNRLYWYRQTLGQGPEFLTYFQNEAQLEKSRLLSDRFSAERPKGSFSTLEIQRTEQGDSAMYLCASSHMTGRSYNEQFFGPGTRLTVL.

The CDR3 bases are TGCAGTGCTAGGAGTATACGGGGCTCCTACAATGAGCAGTTCTTC. Protein product: CSARSIRGSYNEQFF. V and J are TRBV20-1 and TRBJ2-1, with a possible D match to TRBD2 (5 bases). Trimming pared 3 bases from V and 0 bases from J, leaving 12 bases between. This CDR3 contains 15 residues. The germline V gene encodes CDR1 DFQATT and CDR2 SNEGSKA (reference sequence).

This clonotype was counted only a few times. The chain employs TRBV27 and TRBJ1-2; tentative D call: TRBD1 (6 bases). The CDR3 has 14 amino acids. The V gene lost 2 bases and the J gene lost 4 bases, with 11 bases spanning the gap. Germline V gene sequence: CDR1 MNHEY, CDR2 SMNVEV (reference sequence). The CDR3 DNA follows: TGTGCCAGCAGTTTAGGGGGCCAGGGCTATGGCTACACCTTC. Its protein product is CASSLGGQGYGYTF.